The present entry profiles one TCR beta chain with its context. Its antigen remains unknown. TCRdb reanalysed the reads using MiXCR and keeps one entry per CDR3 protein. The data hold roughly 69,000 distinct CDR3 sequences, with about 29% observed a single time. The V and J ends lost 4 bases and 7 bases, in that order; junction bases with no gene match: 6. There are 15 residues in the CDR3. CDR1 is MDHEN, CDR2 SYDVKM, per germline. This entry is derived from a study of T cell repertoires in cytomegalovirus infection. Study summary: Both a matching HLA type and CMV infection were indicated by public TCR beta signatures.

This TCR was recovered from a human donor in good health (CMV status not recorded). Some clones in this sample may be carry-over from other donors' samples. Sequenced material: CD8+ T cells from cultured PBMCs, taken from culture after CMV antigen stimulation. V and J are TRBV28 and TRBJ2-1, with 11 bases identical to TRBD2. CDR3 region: CASSSLTSGVNEQFF. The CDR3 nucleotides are TGTGCCAGCAGTTCCCTGACTAGCGGGGTAAATGAGCAGTTCTTC.